This TCR beta chain was captured by sequencing in a study of beta chain features in type 1 diabetes. Across the whole study: Patients looked much like healthy donors when it came to age, gender and cell yields.

The CDR3 consists of 14 residues. V shed 5 bases, J shed 3 bases, and the junction held 4 bases outside the gene matches. Germline CDR1 is SGHVS and CDR2 is FQNEAQ. The study's findings and limits: Whether TCRB rearrangement is influenced by HLA type was left unresolved in this analysis. With patients and controls alike, PCR might favor shorter templates to an equal degree.

With respect to this clone: No antigen is known for it.

cDNA synthesis used the whole RNA isolate, giving expressed TCRB sequences. Per sample, stem cell-like memory T cell libraries averaged roughly 990,000 reads. Measured with immunoSEQ multiplex PCR; TCRdb has only the in-frame clones, and not every one. This sample has about 110,000 clones, with around 40% found just once. The rearrangement links TRBV7-8 to TRBJ2-7; 10 bases line up with TRBD2. The receptor's source is a woman aged 18-29 years in good health. Source material: stem cell memory CD4+ T cells from blood. CDR3 nucleotide sequence: TGTGCCAGCAGCCTAGGACTAGCGGTCTACGAGCAGTACTTC. Protein product: CASSLGLAVYEQYF.